Listed here are 7 T cell receptor beta chains from one sample, sequenced in a study of tumor and adjacent non-tumor tissue in lung cancer. RNA was extracted from bulk tissue without any cell sorting. Three rounds of nested PCR, following a modified ARM-PCR protocol, produced the TCRbeta library. MiXCR, applied by TCRdb to the multiplex PCR reads, yields one record per CDR3 protein. Among about 110,000 distinct CDR3 sequences listed, about 75% were seen once. The specimen was lung tumor tissue. These receptor sequences come from a woman aged 55-69 years with non-small cell lung cancer.

This rearrangement joins TRBV6-2 or TRBV6-3 to TRBJ2-7, with 11 bases fitting TRBD2. From germline, CDR1 is MNHEY and CDR2 SVGEGT. This CDR3 contains 16 residues. The V gene end was trimmed by 5 bases and the J gene end by 1 base; junction bases not matched to a gene: 7. In DNA, the CDR3 is TGTGCCAGCAGTACGCGACTAGCGGGAAGGTCCTACGAGCAGTACGTC. It codes for CASSTRLAGRSYEQYV.

This chain connects TRBV11-2 to TRBJ2-2; TRBD1 or TRBD2 may be the D gene (5 bases each). V gave up 5 bases and J gave up 16 bases, with 17 bases separating them. CDR1 SGHAT and CDR2 FQNNGV come from the germline V gene. The CDR3 runs 12 residues. The DNA of the CDR3 is TGTGCCAGCAGCGCGGACACCGGGGAGTCGTTTTTT. The encoded protein is CASSADTGESFF.

As for this clonotype: The junction and the germline gene differ at one end; a read error may be behind it. The chain recombines TRBV11-2 with TRBJ2-1; D remains ambiguous. CDR1 and CDR2 from the germline V gene are SGHAT and FQNNGV. CDR3 length: 13 amino acids. The DNA for the CDR3 is TGTGCCAGCAGCACTGTATGTGACGCTGAGCAGCTCTTC. Translation: CASSTVCDAEQLF.

This chain connects TRBV11-3 to TRBJ2-1, with TRBD1 matching 9 bases. The V gene's germline CDR1 is SGHNT and CDR2 YENEEA. The CDR3 is 15 amino acids. Trimming removed 2 bases from V and 6 bases from J; junction bases left unmatched: 5. The CDR3 coding sequence is TGTGCCAGCAGCTTAACGACAGGGGGTTCCAATGAGCAGTTCTTC. The encoded protein is CASSLTTGGSNEQFF.

This clonotype was detected once. This may come from a read error, since a much larger clone is one base off. The rearrangement joins TRBV5-4 to TRBJ1-2; tentative D call: TRBD1 (5 bases). Germline-derived CDR1 and CDR2 are SGHNT and YYREEE (reference sequence). V shed 4 bases and J shed 4 bases, with 17 bases lying between them. CDR3 length: 15 amino acids. CDR3 sequence: CASSPRTWLAYGYTF. The CDR3 region has the DNA TGTGCCAGCAGCCCTCGGACATGGTTAGCCTATGGCTACACCTTC. Full variable domain (rest looked up from reference TRBV5-4 and TRBJ1-2): ETGVTQSPTHLIKTRGQQVTLRCSSQSGHNTVSWYQQALGQGPQFIFQYYREEENGRGNFPPRFSGLQFPNYSSELNVNALELDDSALYLCASSPRTWLAYGYTFGSGTRLTVV.

Worth noting for this clonotype: A much bigger clone sits one base away, suggesting this may be a read error. This sequence joins TRBV12-5 and TRBJ2-6; D is unresolved. CDR3 length equals 15 residues. Germline values: CDR1 LGHNT, CDR2 FRNRAP. The CDR3 here is CSSGPNLSGANVLTF. CDR3 bases: TGTTCTAGTGGCCCTAACCTCTCTGGGGCCAACGTCCTGACTTTC.

The CDR3 DNA follows: TGTGCCAGCAGTTACTCCCGTCAGGGGTATGAGCAGTTCTTC. Amino acids: CASSYSRQGYEQFF. The chain links TRBV6-5 to TRBJ2-1; weak D call: TRBD1 (6 bases). The CDR3 sequence is 14 residues long. V lost 0 bases and J lost 8, with 11 bases in between. Germline V gives CDR1 MNHEY, CDR2 SVGAGI.